This T cell receptor beta chain was identified in a study of regulatory T cells in long-lasting Graves disease. General study findings and limits: In persistent patients, shared public clonotypes (about 2,800) outnumbered those in new patients (approximately 970).

With 6 bases removed from V and 9 bases from J, the gap between germline ends came to 8 bases. The CDR3 is 10 amino acids. CDR1 and CDR2 from the germline V gene are MNHNS and SASEGT. Time point reported: newly diagnosed GD, antithyroid drugs for less than 3 months. From PBMCs, RNA was extracted and then used to make the TCR library. Criteria from the American Thyroid Association guidelines were applied to diagnose Graves' disease. According to the study, TCR beta libraries were built with iRepertoire HTBI primers and CDR3-region Arm-PCR. MiXCR, run by TCRdb on the multiplex PCR reads, gives a single entry per CDR3 protein. The sample consists of fewer than 650,000 distinct CDR3 sequences, roughly 16% of them appearing once. Many counts were recorded for this clonotype. Its antigen is unidentified. The same data also went into a second study, on T cells in Graves' hyperthyroidism and ophthalmopathy. That work adds: Orbital computed tomography, thyroid ultrasound, serum thyroxine and TRAb, and clinical symptoms together informed the diagnoses.

This chain uses TRBV6-1 with TRBJ1-1, with unresolved D. The clonotype originates from a man in his late teens or twenties with Graves disease. Sample: peripheral blood mononuclear cells (PBMCs), taken at new diagnosis, from a patient treated with antithyroid drugs. CDR3 region: CASRAEQAFF. The CDR3 DNA follows: TGTGCCAGCAGAGCGGAGCAAGCTTTCTTT.